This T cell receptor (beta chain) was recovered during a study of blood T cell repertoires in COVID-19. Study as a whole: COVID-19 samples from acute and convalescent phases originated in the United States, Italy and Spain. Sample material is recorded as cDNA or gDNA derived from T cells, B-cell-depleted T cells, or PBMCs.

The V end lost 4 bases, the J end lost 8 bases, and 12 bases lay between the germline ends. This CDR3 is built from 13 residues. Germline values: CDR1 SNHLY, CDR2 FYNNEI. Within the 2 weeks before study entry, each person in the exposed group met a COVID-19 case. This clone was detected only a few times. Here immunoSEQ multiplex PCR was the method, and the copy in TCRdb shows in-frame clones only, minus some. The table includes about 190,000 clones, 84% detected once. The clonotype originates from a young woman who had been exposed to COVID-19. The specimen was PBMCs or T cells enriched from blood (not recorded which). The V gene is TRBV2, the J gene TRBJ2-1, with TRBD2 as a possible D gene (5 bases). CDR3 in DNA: TGTGCCAGCAGTGGGCAGAGGGCCCATGAGCAGTTCTTC. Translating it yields CASSGQRAHEQFF.